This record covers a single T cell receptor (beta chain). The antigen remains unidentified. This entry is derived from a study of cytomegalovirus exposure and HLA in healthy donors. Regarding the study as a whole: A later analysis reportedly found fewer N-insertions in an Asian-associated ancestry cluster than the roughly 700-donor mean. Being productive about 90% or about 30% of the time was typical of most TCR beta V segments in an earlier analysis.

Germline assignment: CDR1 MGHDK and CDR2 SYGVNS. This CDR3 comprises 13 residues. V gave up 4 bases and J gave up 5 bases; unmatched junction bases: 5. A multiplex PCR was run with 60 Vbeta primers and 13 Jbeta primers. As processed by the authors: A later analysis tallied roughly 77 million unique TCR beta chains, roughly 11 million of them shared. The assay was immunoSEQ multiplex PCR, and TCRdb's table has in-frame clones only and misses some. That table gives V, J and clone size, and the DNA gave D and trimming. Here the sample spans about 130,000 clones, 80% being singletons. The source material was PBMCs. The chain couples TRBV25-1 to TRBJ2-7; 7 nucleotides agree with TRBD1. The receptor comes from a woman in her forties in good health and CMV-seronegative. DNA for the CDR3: TGTGCCAGCAGTGGTAAACAGGGGAACGAGCAGTACTTC. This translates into CASSGKQGNEQYF.